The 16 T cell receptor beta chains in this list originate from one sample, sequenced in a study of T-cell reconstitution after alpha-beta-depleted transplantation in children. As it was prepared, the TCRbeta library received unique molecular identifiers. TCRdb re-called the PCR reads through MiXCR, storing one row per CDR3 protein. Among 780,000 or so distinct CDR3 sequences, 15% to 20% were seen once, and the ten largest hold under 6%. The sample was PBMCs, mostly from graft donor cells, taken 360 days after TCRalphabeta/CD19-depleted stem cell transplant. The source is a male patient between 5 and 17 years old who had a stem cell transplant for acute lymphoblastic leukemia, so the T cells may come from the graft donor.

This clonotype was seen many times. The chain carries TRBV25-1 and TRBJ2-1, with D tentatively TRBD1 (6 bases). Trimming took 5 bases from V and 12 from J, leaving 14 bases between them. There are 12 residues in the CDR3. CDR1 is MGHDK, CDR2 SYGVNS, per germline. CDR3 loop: CASSQGSEGQFF. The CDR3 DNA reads TGTGCCAGCAGTCAGGGGTCAGAGGGGCAGTTCTTC.

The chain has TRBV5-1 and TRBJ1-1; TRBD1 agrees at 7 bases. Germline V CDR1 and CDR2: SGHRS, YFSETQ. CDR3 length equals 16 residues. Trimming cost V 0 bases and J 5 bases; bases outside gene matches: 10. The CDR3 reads CASSLGQGPGGTEAFF. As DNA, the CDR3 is TGCGCCAGCAGCTTGGGACAGGGTCCAGGCGGGACTGAAGCTTTCTTT.

The CDR3, as DNA: TGCGCCAGCAGCAAGCCGGGACTAGCGGGAGGGGACTCCTACAATGAGCAGTTCTTC. This gives the protein CASSKPGLAGGDSYNEQFF. This sequence joins TRBV5-1 and TRBJ2-1, with 16 bases aligning to TRBD2. The germline gives CDR1 SGHRS, CDR2 YFSETQ. The trim removed 4 bases at V and 0 bases at J, leaving 7 bases unmatched. The CDR3 consists of 19 residues.

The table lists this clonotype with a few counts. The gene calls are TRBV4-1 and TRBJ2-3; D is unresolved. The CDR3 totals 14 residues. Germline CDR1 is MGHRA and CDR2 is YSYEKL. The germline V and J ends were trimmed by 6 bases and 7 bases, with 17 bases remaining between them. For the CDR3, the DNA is TGCGCCAGCAGTACAGTGCCGCTCAGAAATACGCAGTATTTT. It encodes CASSTVPLRNTQYF.

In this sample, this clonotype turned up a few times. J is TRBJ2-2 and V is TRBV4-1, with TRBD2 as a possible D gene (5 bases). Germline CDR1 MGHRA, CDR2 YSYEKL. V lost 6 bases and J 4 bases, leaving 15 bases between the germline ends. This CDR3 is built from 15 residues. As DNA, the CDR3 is TGCGCCAGCAGAAGTGGGAGCGTCGCCACCGGGGAGCTGTTTTTT. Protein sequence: CASRSGSVATGELFF.

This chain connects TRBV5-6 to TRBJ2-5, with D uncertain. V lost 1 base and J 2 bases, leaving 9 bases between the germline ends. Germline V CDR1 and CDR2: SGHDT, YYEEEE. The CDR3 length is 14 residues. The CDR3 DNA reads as TGTGCCAGCAGCTTGCTTAGAAATCAAGAGACCCAGTACTTC. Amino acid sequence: CASSLLRNQETQYF.

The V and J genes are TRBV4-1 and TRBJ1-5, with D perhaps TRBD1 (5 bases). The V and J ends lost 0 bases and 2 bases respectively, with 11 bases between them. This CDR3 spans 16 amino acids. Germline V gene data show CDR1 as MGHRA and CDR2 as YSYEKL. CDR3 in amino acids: CASSQDRVGGNQPQHF. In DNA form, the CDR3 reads TGCGCCAGCAGCCAAGATCGAGTAGGGGGCAATCAGCCCCAGCATTTT.

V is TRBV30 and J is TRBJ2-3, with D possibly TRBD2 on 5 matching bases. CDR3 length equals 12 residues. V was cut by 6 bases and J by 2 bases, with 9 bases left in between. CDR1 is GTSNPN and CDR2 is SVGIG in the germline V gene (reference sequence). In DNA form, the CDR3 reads TGTGCCTGTAGCGATGACACAGATACGCAGTATTTT. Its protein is CACSDDTDTQYF. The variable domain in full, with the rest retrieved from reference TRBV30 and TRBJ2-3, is SQTIHQWPATLVQPVGSPLSLECTVEGTSNPNLYWYRQAAGRGLQLLFYSVGIGQISSEVPQNLSASRPQDRQFILSSKKLLLSDSGFYLCACSDDTDTQYFGPGTRLTVL.

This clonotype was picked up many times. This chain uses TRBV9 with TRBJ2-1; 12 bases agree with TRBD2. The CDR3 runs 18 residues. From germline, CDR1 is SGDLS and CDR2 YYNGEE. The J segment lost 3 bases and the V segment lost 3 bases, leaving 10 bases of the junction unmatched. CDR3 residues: CASSASLTSGSLYNEQFF. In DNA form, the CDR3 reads TGTGCCAGCAGCGCCTCTCTGACTAGCGGGAGCCTCTACAATGAGCAGTTCTTC.

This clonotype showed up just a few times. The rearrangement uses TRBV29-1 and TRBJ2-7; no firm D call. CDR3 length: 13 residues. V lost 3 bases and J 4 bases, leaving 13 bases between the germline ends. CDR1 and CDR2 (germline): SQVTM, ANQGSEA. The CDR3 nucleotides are TGCAGCGTTGATCAACAGTACCCATACGAGCAGTACTTC. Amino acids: CSVDQQYPYEQYF.

CDR3 loop: CASIGGQRLYGYTF. The DNA of the CDR3 is TGTGCCAGCATCGGGGGACAGAGACTATATGGCTACACCTTC. V is TRBV12-3 or TRBV12-4 and J is TRBJ1-2; TRBD1 agrees at 7 bases. The CDR3 is made up of 14 amino acids. V shed 7 bases, J shed 5 bases, and the junction held 10 bases outside the gene matches.

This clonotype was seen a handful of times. CDR3 in DNA: TGTGCCAGCAGTTACTCGGGAACTACCGCGGTAGCGGGAGTCTCCTACAATGAGCAGTTCTTC. It encodes CASSYSGTTAVAGVSYNEQFF. This chain connects TRBV6-2 or TRBV6-3 to TRBJ2-1; TRBD2 aligns across 9 bases. This CDR3 is 21 amino acids long. Germline-derived CDR1 and CDR2 are MNHEY and SVGEGT. V was pared by 0 bases and J by 0 bases, with 15 bases of the junction left unmatched.

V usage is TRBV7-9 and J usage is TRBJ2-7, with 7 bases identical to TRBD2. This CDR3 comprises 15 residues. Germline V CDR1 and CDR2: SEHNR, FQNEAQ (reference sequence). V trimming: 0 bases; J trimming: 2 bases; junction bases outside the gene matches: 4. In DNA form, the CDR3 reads TGTGCCAGCAGCTTAGCGCGGGAGTCCCCCTACGAGCAGTACTTC. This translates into CASSLARESPYEQYF.

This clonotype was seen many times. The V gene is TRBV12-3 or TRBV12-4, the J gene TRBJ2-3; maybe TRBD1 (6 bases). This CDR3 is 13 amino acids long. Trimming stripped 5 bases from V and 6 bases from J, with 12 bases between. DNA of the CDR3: TGTGCCAGCAGTCGGAAGGGGGTGGATACGCAGTATTTT. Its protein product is CASSRKGVDTQYF.

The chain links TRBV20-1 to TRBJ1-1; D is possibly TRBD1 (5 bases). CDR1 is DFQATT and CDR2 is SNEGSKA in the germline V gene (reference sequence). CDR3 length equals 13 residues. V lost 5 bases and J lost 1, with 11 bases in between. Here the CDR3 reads CSAPGRRNTEAFF. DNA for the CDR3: TGCAGTGCTCCGGGACGGCGGAACACTGAAGCTTTCTTT.

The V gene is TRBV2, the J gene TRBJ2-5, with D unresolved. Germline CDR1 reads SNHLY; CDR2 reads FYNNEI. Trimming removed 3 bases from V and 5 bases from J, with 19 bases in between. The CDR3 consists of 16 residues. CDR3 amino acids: CASSDAGVVRTETQYF. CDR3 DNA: TGTGCCAGCAGTGATGCTGGCGTCGTGCGGACGGAGACCCAGTACTTC.